The 10 T cell receptor beta chains in this list originate from one sample, sequenced in a study of T cells after posttransplantation cyclophosphamide. The repertoire was sequenced with immunoSEQ multiplex PCR; TCRdb's copy has only in-frame clones and lacks some. Counted here are about 53,000 clones, around 84% occurring once; the ten biggest clones make up about 2.7%. The sequenced sample was PBMCs. The source of these receptors is a man under 40 with a blood cancer, CMV-positive, and with a related stem cell donor.

V usage is TRBV5-4 and J usage is TRBJ2-2; D is perhaps TRBD2 (6 bases). CDR3 size: 16 residues. Germline V lookup: CDR1 SGHNT, CDR2 YYREEE (reference sequence). Trimming took 0 bases from V and 4 from J, leaving 13 bases between them. This CDR3 reads CASSLAEGGGTGELFF. CDR3 coding DNA: TGTGCCAGCAGCTTGGCAGAGGGAGGAGGCACCGGGGAGCTGTTTTTT.

The chain recombines TRBV6-5 with TRBJ1-5; 7 bases fit TRBD1. The germline V gene has CDR1 MNHEY and CDR2 SVGAGI. The CDR3 extends over 14 amino acids. The ends lost 2 bases at V and 4 bases at J; junction bases unmatched: 2. CDR3 nucleotides: TGTGCCAGCAGTTACGACAGGGTGAATCAGCCCCAGCATTTT. Its protein is CASSYDRVNQPQHF.

This sequence joins TRBV5-1 and TRBJ2-7; possible D gene TRBD2, 5 bases. The length of the CDR3 is 13 residues. The V end lost 5 bases, the J end lost 3 bases, and 12 bases lay between the germline ends. Germline V lookup: CDR1 SGHRS, CDR2 YFSETQ. The CDR3 bases are TGCGCCAGCAGGGAGGCCCGGGACTACGAGCAGTACTTC. Translating it yields CASREARDYEQYF. Filled out from reference TRBV5-1 and TRBJ2-7, the complete variable domain reads KAGVTQTPRYLIKTRGQQVTLSCSPISGHRSVSWYQQTPGQGLQFLFEYFSETQRNKGNFPGRFSGRQFSNSRSEMNVSTLELGDSALYLCASREARDYEQYFGPGTRLTVT.

This clone appeared once. The V call is TRBV5-1, the J call TRBJ2-5; 7 bases line up with TRBD1. Per germline, CDR1 SGHRS and CDR2 YFSETQ. Trimming cost V 3 bases and J 6 bases; bases outside gene matches: 14. This CDR3 has 16 amino acids. Here the CDR3 DNA reads TGCGCCAGCAGCTCGGAACAGGGGATGGTTTTTCAGACCCAGTACTTC. Translation gives CASSSEQGMVFQTQYF.

The chain uses TRBV27 and TRBJ1-2; maybe TRBD1 (6 bases). The CDR3 is 17 amino acids. V lost 5 bases and J 7 bases, leaving 26 bases between the germline ends. Germline assignment: CDR1 MNHEY and CDR2 SMNVEV (reference sequence). The CDR3: CASSQQGPRAIVGGYTF. As DNA, the CDR3 is TGTGCCAGCAGTCAACAGGGTCCCAGGGCGATTGTTGGTGGCTACACCTTC.

J is TRBJ2-5 and V is TRBV7-9; perhaps TRBD1 as D (5 bases). This CDR3 is built from 14 residues. V lost 5 bases, J lost 2 bases, and 12 bases lay in between. Looked up from germline, CDR1 is SEHNR and CDR2 is FQNEAQ (reference sequence). For the CDR3, the DNA is TGTGCCAGCAGCAATCAGGGATGGCAAGAGACCCAGTACTTC. Its protein product is CASSNQGWQETQYF. The variable domain in full, completed from reference TRBV7-9 and TRBJ2-5, reads DTGVSQNPRHKITKRGQNVTFRCDPISEHNRLYWYRQTLGQGPEFLTYFQNEAQLEKSRLLSDRFSAERPKGSFSTLEIQRTEQGDSAMYLCASSNQGWQETQYFGPGTRLLVL.

The chain combines TRBV7-9 with TRBJ2-7; TRBD2 might be the D (5 bases). V was cut by 4 bases and J by 7 bases, with 11 bases left in between. Germline loops: CDR1 SEHNR, CDR2 FQNEAQ (reference sequence). The CDR3 runs to 12 residues. The DNA for the CDR3 is TGTGCCAGCAGCTCCGGACTGTCTGAGCAGTACTTC. Amino acids: CASSSGLSEQYF.

The chain joins TRBV6-6 to TRBJ2-5; 9 bases are a match to TRBD1. The CDR3 has 15 amino acids. Germline-derived CDR1 and CDR2 are MNHNY and SVGAGI (reference sequence). Trimming at V came to 4 bases and at J to 3 bases, leaving 6 bases not matched to a gene. The CDR3 DNA follows: TGTGCCAGCAGTTCCCCGACAGGGGGGGAAGAGACCCAGTACTTC. Amino acid sequence: CASSSPTGGEETQYF.

The chain employs TRBV7-9 and TRBJ2-7; weak D call: TRBD2 (5 bases). CDR1 is SEHNR and CDR2 is FQNEAQ in the germline V gene (reference sequence). This CDR3 is 15 amino acids long. Trimming pared 2 bases from V and 2 bases from J, leaving 13 bases between. CDR3 in amino acids: CASSLRGPQAYEQYF. The CDR3 DNA sequence: TGTGCCAGCAGCTTACGGGGTCCCCAAGCCTACGAGCAGTACTTC.

The chain combines TRBV6-1 with TRBJ1-5, with 7 bases fitting TRBD1. Trimming took 3 bases from V and 0 from J; bases not matched to a gene: 8. CDR1 is MNHNS and CDR2 is SASEGT in the germline V gene. The CDR3 consists of 17 residues. The CDR3 sequence: CASSEGQSIYSNQPQHF. The CDR3 nucleotides read TGTGCCAGCAGTGAGGGACAGTCGATTTATAGCAATCAGCCCCAGCATTTT.